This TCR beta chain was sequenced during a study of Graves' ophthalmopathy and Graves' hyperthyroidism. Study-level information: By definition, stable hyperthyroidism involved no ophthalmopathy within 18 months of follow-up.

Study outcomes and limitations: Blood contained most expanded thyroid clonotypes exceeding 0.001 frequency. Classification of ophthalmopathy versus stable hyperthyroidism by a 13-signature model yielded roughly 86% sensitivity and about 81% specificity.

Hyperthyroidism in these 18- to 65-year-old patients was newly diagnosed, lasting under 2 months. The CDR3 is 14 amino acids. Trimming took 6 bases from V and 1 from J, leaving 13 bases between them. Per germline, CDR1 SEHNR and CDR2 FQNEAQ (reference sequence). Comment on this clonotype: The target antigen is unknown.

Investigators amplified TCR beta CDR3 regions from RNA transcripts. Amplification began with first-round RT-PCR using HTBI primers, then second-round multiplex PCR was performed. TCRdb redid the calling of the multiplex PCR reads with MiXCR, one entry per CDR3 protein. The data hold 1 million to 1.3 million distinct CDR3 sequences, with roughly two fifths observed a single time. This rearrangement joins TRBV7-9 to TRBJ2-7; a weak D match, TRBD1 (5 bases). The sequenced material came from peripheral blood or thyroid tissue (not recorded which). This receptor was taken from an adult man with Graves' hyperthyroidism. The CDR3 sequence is CASRPDSASYEQYF. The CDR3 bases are TGTGCCAGCAGACCAGACAGCGCGTCCTACGAGCAGTACTTC. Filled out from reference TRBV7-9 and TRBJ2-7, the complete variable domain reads DTGVSQNPRHKITKRGQNVTFRCDPISEHNRLYWYRQTLGQGPEFLTYFQNEAQLEKSRLLSDRFSAERPKGSFSTLEIQRTEQGDSAMYLCASRPDSASYEQYFGPGTRLTVT.